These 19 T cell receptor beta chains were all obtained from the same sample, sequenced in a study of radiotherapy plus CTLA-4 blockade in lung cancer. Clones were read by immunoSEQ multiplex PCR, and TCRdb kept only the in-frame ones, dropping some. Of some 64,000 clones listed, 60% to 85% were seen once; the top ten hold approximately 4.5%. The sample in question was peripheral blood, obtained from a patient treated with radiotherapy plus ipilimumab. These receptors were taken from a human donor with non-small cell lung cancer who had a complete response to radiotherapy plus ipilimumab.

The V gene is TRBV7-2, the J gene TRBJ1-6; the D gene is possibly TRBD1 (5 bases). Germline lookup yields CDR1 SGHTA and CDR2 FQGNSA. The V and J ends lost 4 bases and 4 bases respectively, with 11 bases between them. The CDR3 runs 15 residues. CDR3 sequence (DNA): TGTGCCAGCAGCTCTAGAAGACAGTATAATTCACCCCTCCACTTT. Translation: CASSSRRQYNSPLHF.

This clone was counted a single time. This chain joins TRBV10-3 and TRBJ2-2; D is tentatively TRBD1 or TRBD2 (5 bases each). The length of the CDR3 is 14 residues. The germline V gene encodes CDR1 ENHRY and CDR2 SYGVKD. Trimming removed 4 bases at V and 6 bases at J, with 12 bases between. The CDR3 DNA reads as TGTGCCATCAGTGCGGGACCAGGTCCCGGGGAGCTGTTTTTT. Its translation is CAISAGPGPGELFF.

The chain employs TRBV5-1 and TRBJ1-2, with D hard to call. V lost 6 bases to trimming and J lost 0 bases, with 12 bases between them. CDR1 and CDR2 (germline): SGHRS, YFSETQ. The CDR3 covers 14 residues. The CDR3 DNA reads TGCGCCAGCACTTGGAGTGATACTAACTATGGCTACACCTTC. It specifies CASTWSDTNYGYTF. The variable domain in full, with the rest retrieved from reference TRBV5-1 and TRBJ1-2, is KAGVTQTPRYLIKTRGQQVTLSCSPISGHRSVSWYQQTPGQGLQFLFEYFSETQRNKGNFPGRFSGRQFSNSRSEMNVSTLELGDSALYLCASTWSDTNYGYTFGSGTRLTVV.

The CDR3: CASSLEGTGIPGELFF. The DNA of the CDR3 is TGTGCCAGCAGCTTAGAGGGGACAGGGATCCCCGGGGAGCTGTTTTTT. The chain is built from TRBV7-6 and TRBJ2-2, with TRBD1 matching over 9 bases. This CDR3 is built from 16 residues. Trimming at V came to 1 base and at J to 6 bases, leaving 6 bases not matched to a gene. Germline CDR1 is SGHVS and CDR2 is FNYEAQ.

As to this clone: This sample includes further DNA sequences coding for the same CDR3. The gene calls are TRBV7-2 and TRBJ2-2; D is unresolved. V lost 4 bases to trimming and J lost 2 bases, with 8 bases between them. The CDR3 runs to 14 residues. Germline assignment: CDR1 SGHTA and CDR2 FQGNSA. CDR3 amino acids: CASSSDRNTGELFF. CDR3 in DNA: TGTGCCAGCAGCTCGGACCGCAACACCGGGGAGCTGTTTTTT.

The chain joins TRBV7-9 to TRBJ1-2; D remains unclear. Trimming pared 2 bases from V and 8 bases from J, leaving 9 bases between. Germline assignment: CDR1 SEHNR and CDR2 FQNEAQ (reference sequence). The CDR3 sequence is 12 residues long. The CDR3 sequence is CASSLWQYGYTF. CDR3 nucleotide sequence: TGTGCCAGCAGCTTATGGCAATACGGCTACACCTTC.

CDR3 sequence: CASSQQGLIGGQPQHF. In DNA, the CDR3 is TGTGCCAGTAGTCAACAAGGGTTAATAGGGGGGCAGCCCCAGCATTTT. The chain links TRBV19 to TRBJ1-5, with D tentatively TRBD1 (6 bases). The CDR3 sequence is 16 residues long. The germline CDR1 and CDR2 sequences are LNHDA and SQIVND (reference sequence). Trimming left V 5 bases short and J 7 bases short, with 21 bases between.

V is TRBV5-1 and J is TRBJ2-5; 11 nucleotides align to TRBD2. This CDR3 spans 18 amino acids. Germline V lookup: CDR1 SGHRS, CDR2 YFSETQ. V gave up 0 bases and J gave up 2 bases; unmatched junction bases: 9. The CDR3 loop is CASSLEGLAATKQETQYF. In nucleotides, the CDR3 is TGCGCCAGCAGCTTGGAGGGACTAGCGGCAACTAAACAAGAGACCCAGTACTTC.

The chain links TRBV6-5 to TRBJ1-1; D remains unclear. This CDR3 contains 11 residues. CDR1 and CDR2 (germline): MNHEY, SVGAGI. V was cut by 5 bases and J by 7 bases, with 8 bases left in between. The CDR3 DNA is TGTGCCAGCAGTGGCGTTGGTGAAGCTTTCTTT. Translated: CASSGVGEAFF.

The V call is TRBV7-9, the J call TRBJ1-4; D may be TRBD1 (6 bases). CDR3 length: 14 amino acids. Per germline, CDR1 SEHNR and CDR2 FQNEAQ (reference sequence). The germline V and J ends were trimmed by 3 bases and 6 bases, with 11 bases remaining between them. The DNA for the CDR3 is TGTGCCAGCAGCTTGGGGGGCGGAGATGAAAAACTGTTTTTT. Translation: CASSLGGGDEKLFF.

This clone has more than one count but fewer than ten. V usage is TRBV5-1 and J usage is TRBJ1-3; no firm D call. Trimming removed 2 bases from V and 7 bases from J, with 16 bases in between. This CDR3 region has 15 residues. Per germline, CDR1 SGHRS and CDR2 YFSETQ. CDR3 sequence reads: CASSLDGVEGNTIYF. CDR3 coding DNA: TGCGCCAGCAGCTTAGACGGCGTGGAAGGGAACACCATATATTTT.

The CDR3, as DNA: TGTGCCAGCAGTTACTCGGGAGATGAGCAGTTCTTC. It is translated as CASSYSGDEQFF. V usage is TRBV6-5 and J usage is TRBJ2-1; weak D call: TRBD2 (5 bases). The germline gives CDR1 MNHEY, CDR2 SVGAGI. The CDR3 loop spans 12 amino acids. V dropped 0 bases and J dropped 8 bases, with 5 bases sitting between them.

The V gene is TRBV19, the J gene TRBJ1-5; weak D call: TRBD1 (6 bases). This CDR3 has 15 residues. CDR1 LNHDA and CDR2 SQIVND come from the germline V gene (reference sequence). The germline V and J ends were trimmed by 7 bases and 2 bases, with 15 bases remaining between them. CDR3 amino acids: CASTSGEGGNQPQHF. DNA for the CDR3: TGTGCCAGTACCTCAGGGGAAGGGGGCAATCAGCCCCAGCATTTT.

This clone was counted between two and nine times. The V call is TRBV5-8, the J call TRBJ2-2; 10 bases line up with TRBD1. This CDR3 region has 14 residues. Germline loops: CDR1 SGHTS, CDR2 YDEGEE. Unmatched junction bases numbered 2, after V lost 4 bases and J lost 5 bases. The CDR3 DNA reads TGTGCCAGCAGCACGGGACAGGGGACCGGGGAGCTGTTTTTT. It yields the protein CASSTGQGTGELFF.

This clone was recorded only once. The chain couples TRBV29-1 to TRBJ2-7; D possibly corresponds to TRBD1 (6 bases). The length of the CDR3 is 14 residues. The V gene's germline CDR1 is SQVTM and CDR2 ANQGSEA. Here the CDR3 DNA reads TGCAGTGCCGGACAGTTCTTTTTCTACTACGAGCAGTACGTC. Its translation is CSAGQFFFYYEQYV.

The CDR3 sequence is CASSFGAGVGYNEQFF. In DNA form, the CDR3 reads TGCGCCAGCAGTTTCGGGGCGGGAGTAGGATACAATGAGCAGTTCTTC. The rearrangement links TRBV10-1 to TRBJ2-1; TRBD2 matches at 7 bases. The ends lost 5 bases at V and 4 bases at J; junction bases unmatched: 11. The CDR3 contains 16 residues. Germline V gene data show CDR1 as WNHNN and CDR2 as SYGVQD (reference sequence).

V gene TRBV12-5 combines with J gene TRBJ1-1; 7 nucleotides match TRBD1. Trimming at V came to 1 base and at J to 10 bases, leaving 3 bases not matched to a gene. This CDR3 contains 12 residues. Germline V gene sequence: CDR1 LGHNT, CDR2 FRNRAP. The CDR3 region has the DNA TGTGCTAGTGGTTTGGCACAGGGGACAGCTTTCTTT. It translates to CASGLAQGTAFF.

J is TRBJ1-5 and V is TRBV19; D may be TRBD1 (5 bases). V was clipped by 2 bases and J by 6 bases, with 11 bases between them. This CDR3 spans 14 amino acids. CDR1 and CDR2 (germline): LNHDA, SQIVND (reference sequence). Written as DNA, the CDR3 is TGTGCCAGTAGTATAAGGCAGCAGGGTCAGCCCCAGCATTTT. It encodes CASSIRQQGQPQHF.

The chain's CDR3 is CATIGPRQPNYGYTF. Here the CDR3 DNA reads TGTGCCACTATAGGGCCCCGACAGCCAAACTATGGCTACACCTTC. The chain combines TRBV6-5 with TRBJ1-2; D perhaps matches TRBD1 (5 bases). The CDR3 runs to 15 residues. Germline V gene sequence: CDR1 MNHEY, CDR2 SVGAGI. Deletions cut 10 bases from V and 2 bases from J, with 20 bases between.